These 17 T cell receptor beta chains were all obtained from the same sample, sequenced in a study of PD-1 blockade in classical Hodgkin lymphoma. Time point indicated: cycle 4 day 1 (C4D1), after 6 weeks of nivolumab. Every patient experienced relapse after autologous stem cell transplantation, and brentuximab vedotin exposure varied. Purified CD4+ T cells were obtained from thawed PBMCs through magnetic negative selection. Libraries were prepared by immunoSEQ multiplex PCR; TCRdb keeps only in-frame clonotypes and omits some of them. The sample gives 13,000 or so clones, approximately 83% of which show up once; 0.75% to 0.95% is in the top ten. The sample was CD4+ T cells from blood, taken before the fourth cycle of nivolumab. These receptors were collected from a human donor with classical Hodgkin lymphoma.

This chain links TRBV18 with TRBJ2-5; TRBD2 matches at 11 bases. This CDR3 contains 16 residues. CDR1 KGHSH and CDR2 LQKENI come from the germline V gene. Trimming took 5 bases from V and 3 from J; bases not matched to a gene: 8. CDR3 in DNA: TGTGCCAGCTCATCCTCAACTAGCGGGAGAAAAGAGACCCAGTACTTC. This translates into CASSSSTSGRKETQYF.

CDR3 coding DNA: TGTGCCAGCCTCATTACCAGGACAGAGACTGGAAACACCATATATTTT. Encoded protein: CASLITRTETGNTIYF. The chain carries TRBV2 and TRBJ1-3; a weak D match, TRBD1 (6 bases). From germline, CDR1 is SNHLY and CDR2 FYNNEI. V was cut by 8 bases and J by 2 bases, with 19 bases left in between. The CDR3 is made up of 16 amino acids.

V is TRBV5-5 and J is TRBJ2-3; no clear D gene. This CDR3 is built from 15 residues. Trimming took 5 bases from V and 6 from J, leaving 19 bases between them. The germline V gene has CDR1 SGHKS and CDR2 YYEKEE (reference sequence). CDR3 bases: TGTGCCAGCAGTCCTGGCGCCACTTGGGGTGATACGCAGTATTTT. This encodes CASSPGATWGDTQYF. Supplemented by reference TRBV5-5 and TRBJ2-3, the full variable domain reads DAGVTQSPTHLIKTRGQQVTLRCSPISGHKSVSWYQQVLGQGPQFIFQYYEKEERGRGNFPDRFSARQFPNYSSELNVNALLLGDSALYLCASSPGATWGDTQYFGPGTRLTVL.

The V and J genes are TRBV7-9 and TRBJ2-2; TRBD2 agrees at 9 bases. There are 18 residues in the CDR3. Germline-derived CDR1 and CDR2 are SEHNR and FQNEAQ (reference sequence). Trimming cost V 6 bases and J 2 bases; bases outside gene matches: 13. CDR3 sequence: CASRHGTSPLPNTGELFF. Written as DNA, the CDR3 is TGTGCCAGCAGGCATGGGACTAGCCCCCTCCCTAACACCGGGGAGCTGTTTTTT.

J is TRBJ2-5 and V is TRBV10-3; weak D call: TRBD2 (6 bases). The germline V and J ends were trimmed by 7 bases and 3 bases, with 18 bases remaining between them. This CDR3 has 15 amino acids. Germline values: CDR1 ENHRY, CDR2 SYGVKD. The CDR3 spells CAIMKKPGDEETQYF. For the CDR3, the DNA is TGTGCCATCATGAAGAAACCGGGGGATGAAGAGACCCAGTACTTC.

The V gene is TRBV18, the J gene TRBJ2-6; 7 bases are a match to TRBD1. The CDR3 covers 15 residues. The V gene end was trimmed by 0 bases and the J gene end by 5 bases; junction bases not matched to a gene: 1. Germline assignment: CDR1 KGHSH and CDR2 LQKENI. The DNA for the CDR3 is TGTGCCAGCTCACCACCGACAGGGAGGGCCAACGTCCTGACTTTC. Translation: CASSPPTGRANVLTF.

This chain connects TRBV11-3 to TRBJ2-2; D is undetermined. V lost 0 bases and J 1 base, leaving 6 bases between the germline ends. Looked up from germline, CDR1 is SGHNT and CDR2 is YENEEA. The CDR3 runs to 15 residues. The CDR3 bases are TGTGCCAGCAGCTTAGAAGGGCTGAACACCGGGGAGCTGTTTTTT. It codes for CASSLEGLNTGELFF.

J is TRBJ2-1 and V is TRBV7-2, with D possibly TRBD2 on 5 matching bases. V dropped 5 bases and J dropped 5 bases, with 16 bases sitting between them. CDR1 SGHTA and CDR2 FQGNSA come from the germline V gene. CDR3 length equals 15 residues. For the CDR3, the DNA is TGTGCCAGCAGCCGAATTCGGCTAGCCGACAATGAGCAGTTCTTC. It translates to CASSRIRLADNEQFF.

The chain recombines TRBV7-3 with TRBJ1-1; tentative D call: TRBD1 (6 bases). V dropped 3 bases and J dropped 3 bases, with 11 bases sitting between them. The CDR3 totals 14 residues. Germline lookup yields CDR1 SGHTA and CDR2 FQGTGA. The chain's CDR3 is CASSFDRRDTEAFF. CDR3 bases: TGTGCCAGCAGCTTTGACAGGAGGGACACTGAAGCTTTCTTT.

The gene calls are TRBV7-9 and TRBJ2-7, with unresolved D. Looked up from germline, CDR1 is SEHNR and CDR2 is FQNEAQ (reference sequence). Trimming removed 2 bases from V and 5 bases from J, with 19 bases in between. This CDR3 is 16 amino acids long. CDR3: CASSLFVSLLGNEQYF. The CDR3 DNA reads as TGTGCCAGCAGCTTATTCGTATCTTTGCTGGGAAACGAGCAGTACTTC.

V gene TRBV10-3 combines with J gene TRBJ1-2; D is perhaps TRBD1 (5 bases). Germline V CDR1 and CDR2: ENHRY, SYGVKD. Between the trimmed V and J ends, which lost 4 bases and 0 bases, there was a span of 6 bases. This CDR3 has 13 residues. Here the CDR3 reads CAISGGSNYGYTF. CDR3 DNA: TGTGCCATCAGTGGGGGGTCTAACTATGGCTACACCTTC.

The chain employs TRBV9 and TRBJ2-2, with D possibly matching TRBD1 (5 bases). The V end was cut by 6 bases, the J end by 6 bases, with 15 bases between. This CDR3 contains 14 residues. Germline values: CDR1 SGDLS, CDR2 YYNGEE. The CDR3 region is CASTPQAGPGELFF. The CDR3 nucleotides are TGTGCCAGCACCCCGCAGGCAGGGCCCGGGGAGCTGTTTTTT.

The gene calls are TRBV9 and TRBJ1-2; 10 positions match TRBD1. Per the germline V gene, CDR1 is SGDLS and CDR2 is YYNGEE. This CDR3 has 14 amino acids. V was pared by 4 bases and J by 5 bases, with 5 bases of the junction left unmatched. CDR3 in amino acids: CASSPQGQGYGYTF. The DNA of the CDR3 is TGTGCCAGCAGCCCACAGGGACAGGGGTATGGCTACACCTTC.

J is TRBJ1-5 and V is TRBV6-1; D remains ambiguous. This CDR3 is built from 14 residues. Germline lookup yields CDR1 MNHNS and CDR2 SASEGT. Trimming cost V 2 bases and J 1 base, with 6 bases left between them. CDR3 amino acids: CASSESWSNQPQHF. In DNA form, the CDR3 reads TGTGCCAGCAGTGAATCTTGGAGCAATCAGCCCCAGCATTTT.

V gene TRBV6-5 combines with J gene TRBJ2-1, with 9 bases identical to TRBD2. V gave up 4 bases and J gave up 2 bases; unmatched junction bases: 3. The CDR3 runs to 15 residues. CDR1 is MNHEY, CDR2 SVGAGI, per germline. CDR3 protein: CASSLSGGTYNEQFF. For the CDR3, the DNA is TGTGCCAGCAGTTTGAGCGGGGGGACCTACAATGAGCAGTTCTTC.

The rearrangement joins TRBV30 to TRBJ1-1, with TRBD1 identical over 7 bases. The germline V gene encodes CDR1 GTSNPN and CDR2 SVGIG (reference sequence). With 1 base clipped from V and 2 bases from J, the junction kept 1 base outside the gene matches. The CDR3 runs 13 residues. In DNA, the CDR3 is TGTGCCTGGAGTGAAGGGGGCAACACTGAAGCTTTCTTT. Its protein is CAWSEGGNTEAFF.

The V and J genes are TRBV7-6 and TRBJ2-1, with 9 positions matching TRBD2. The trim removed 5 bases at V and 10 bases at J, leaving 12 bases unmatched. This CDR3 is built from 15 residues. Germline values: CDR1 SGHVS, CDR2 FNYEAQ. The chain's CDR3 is CASSTPGTSLGEQFF. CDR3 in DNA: TGTGCCAGCAGCACACCCGGGACTAGCCTGGGCGAGCAGTTCTTC.